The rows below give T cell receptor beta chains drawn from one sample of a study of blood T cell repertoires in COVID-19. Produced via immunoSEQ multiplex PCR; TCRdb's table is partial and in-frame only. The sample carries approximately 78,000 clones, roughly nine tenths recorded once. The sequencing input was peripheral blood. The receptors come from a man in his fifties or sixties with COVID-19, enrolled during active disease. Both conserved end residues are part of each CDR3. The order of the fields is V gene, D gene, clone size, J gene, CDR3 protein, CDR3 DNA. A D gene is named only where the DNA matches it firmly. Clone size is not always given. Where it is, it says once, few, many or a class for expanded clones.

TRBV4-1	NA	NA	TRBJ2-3	CASSRQWGGTDTQYF	TGCGCCAGCAGCCGACAATGGGGGGGCACAGATACGCAGTATTTT
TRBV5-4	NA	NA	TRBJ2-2	CASSLEPPAGELFF	TGTGCCAGCAGCTTGGAGCCGCCGGCCGGGGAGCTGTTTTTT
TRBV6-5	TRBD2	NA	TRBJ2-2	CASSAGTTWAGELFF	TGTGCCAGCAGCGCTGGGACTACCTGGGCCGGGGAGCTGTTTTTT
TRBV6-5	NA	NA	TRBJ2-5	CASSRGLSETQYF	TGTGCCAGCAGTAGAGGACTAAGCGAGACCCAGTACTTC
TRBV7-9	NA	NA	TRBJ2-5	CASSLGTSQETQYF	TGTGCCAGCAGCTTAGGGACAAGCCAAGAGACCCAGTACTTC
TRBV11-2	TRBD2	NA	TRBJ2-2	CASSLLGLARSGELFF	TGTGCCAGCAGCTTATTAGGACTAGCACGGTCCGGGGAGCTGTTTTTT
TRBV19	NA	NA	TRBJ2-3	CASRRQTTDTQYF	TGTGCCAGTAGAAGACAGACCACAGATACGCAGTATTTT
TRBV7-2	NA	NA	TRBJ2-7	CASSLAQGTYEQYF	TGTGCCAGCAGCTTAGCGCAGGGCACCTACGAGCAGTACTTC
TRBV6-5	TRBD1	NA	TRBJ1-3	CASSYSTGVGNTIYF	TGTGCCAGCAGTTACAGCACAGGGGTTGGAAACACCATATATTTT
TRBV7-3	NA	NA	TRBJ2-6	CASSLIPSGANVLTF	TGTGCCAGCAGCTTAATCCCGTCTGGGGCCAACGTCCTGACTTTC
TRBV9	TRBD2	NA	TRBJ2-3	CASSLESGRTDTQYF	TGTGCCAGCAGCTTAGAAAGCGGGAGGACAGATACGCAGTATTTT
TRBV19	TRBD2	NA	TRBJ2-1	CATTPSGAFNEQFF	TGTGCCACCACCCCTAGCGGCGCCTTCAATGAGCAGTTCTTC
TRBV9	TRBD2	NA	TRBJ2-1	CASSEFSGSSNEQFF	TGTGCCAGCAGCGAATTTAGCGGGAGCTCTAATGAGCAGTTCTTC
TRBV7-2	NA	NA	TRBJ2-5	CASSALVETQETQYF	TGTGCCAGCAGCGCACTGGTAGAGACACAAGAGACCCAGTACTTC
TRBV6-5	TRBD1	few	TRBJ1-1	CASSQRGPNTEAFF	TGTGCCAGCAGTCAAAGGGGGCCGAACACTGAAGCTTTCTTT
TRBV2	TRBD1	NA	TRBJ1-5	CASSNDRGINQPQHF	TGTGCCAGCAGTAACGACAGGGGTATCAATCAGCCCCAGCATTTT
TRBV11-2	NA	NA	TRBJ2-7	CASSPARGSTYEQYF	TGTGCCAGCAGCCCCGCCCGGGGGAGCACCTACGAGCAGTACTTC
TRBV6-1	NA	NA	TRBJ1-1	CASSLTGNTEAFF	TGTGCCAGCAGTTTAACTGGGAACACTGAAGCTTTCTTT
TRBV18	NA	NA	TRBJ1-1	CASSPQARDTEAFF	TGTGCCAGCTCACCTCAGGCCAGGGACACTGAAGCTTTCTTT
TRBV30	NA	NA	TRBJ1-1	CAWNRAGVGTEAFF	TGTGCCTGGAATCGGGCAGGGGTTGGCACTGAAGCTTTCTTT
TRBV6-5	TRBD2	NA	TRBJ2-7	CATGLAGVNEQYF	TGTGCCACCGGGCTAGCGGGAGTAAACGAGCAGTACTTC
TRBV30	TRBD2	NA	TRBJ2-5	CAWTPLAGAETQYF	TGTGCCTGGACGCCACTAGCGGGAGCGGAGACCCAGTACTTC
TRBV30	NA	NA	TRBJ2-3	CAFQWDIGIASQYF	TGTGCCTTCCAATGGGACATTGGGATTGCATCGCAGTATTTT